This T cell receptor beta chain is from a study of T cells in Graves' hyperthyroidism and ophthalmopathy. Study as a whole: Peripheral blood was secured at the point of initial diagnosis, before any treatment.

V shed 3 bases and J 2 bases; nucleotides not matched to a gene: 5. Germline loops: CDR1 SQVTM, CDR2 ANQGSEA. There are 14 residues in the CDR3. It was RNA transcripts that yielded the amplified TCR beta CDR3 regions. A set of HTBI primers served as the primers for a first-round RT-PCR of the TCR CDR3. One entry per CDR3 protein results from TCRdb running MiXCR on the multiplex PCR reads. Here the sample spans 600,000 or so distinct CDR3 sequences, 16% being singletons. The study, taken as a whole, reports: A median approximately 6.5 months before onset, the model predicted ophthalmopathy.

This clonotype was seen more than once but under ten times. The antigen is undetermined. The source is a woman in her 30s with Graves' hyperthyroidism. The sequenced material came from blood. The chain employs TRBV29-1 and TRBJ2-3; 7 nucleotides agree with TRBD1. CDR3 residues: CSVEDRLNTDTQYF. The CDR3 DNA is TGCAGCGTTGAGGACAGGCTCAACACAGATACGCAGTATTTT.